The sequence of this T cell receptor beta chain was determined in a study of CD8+ T cells in alopecia areata. As the sequencing template, cDNA was produced by extracting RNA and reverse transcribing it. Some clones are missing from TCRdb's copy, which holds only in-frame ones; the method was immunoSEQ multiplex PCR. The repertoire consists of 290,000 or so clones, none detected only once. Sorting used CD4, CD8alpha, NKG2D, NKG2ACE and other markers on pooled cutaneous lymph node cells. V was trimmed by 5 bases and J by 0 bases, leaving 11 bases between them. Germline V lookup: CDR1 FNHDT, CDR2 SITEND (reference sequence). The CDR3 sequence is 14 residues long. This clone was recorded a few times. Mouse gene names and germline throughout. Coverage ceases 4 residues before the CDR3 finishes, and the germline J gene fills in the end. This same CDR3 is encoded by further DNA sequences in the sample.

The sequencing input was CD4+ T cells sorted from a lymph node. The receptor's source is a C3H/HeJ mouse with alopecia areata. This strain's MHC haplotype is H2-k. V gene TRBV19 combines with J gene TRBJ1-2; TRBD1 might be the D (5 bases). CDR3 region: CASRTGGANSDYTF. The sequenced CDR3 bases are TGTGCCAGCAGGACGGGGGGGGCAAACTCC. Supplemented by reference TRBV19 and TRBJ1-2, the full variable domain reads GGIITQTPKFLIGQEGQKLTLKCQQNFNHDTMYWYRQDSGKGLRLIYYSITENDLQKGDLSEGYDASREKKSSFSLTVTSAQKNEMAVFLCASRTGGANSDYTFGSGTRLLVI.